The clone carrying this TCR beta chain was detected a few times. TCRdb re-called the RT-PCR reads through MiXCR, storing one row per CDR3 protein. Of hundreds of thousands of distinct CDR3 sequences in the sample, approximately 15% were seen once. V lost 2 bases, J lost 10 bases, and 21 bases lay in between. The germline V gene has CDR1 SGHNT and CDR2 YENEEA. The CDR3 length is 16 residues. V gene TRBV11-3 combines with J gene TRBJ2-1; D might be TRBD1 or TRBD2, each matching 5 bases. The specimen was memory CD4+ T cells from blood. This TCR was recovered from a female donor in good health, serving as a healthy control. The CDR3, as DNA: TGTGCCAGCAGCTTATATGGCCAGGGAGCCGGTAAAGAGCAGTTCTTC. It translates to CASSLYGQGAGKEQFF.